The rows below give T cell receptor beta chains drawn from one sample of a study of blood T cell repertoires in COVID-19. Data came from immunoSEQ multiplex PCR; TCRdb stores just in-frame clones and leaves some out. The sample carries tens of thousands of clones, over 70% recorded once. The source material was peripheral blood. Receptors originate from a human donor with active COVID-19. The donor label of this sample is uncertain. Each CDR3 is given with its conserved first and last residue. D genes are given only for firm matches. Size values are once, few and many counts, or a class for expanded clones, and some rows have none.

abundance,j_gene,d_gene,v_gene,CDR3aa,CDR3nt
-,TRBJ2-7,TRBD1,TRBV5-4,CASSLGDRDRVSEQYF,TGTGCCAGCAGCTTGGGGGATAGGGACAGGGTATCCGAGCAGTACTTC
-,TRBJ2-3,TRBD2,TRBV29-1,CSVLGLFGGALGTDTQYF,TGCAGCGTTCTAGGTCTGTTCGGGGGGGCATTAGGCACAGATACGCAGTATTTT
-,TRBJ2-1,TRBD2,TRBV9,CASSRILAGGPNEQFF,TGTGCCAGCAGCAGAATTCTAGCGGGAGGGCCGAATGAGCAGTTCTTC
-,TRBJ2-7,-,TRBV19,CASSISTGAYEQYF,TGTGCCAGTAGTATCTCCACAGGAGCCTACGAGCAGTACTTC
-,TRBJ2-2,TRBD2,TRBV28,CASRTGTRDTGELFF,TGTGCCAGCAGAACCGGGACTAGGGACACCGGGGAGCTGTTTTTT
few,TRBJ1-1,-,TRBV7-9,CASSLSSGTEAFF,TGTGCCAGCAGCTTATCGTCCGGCACTGAAGCTTTCTTT
once,TRBJ2-7,-,TRBV7-9,CASSQRGGAGEQYF,TGTGCCAGCAGCCAGAGGGGGGGCGCGGGCGAGCAGTACTTC
-,TRBJ2-7,-,TRBV6-6,CASSRVDYEQYF,TGTGCCAGCAGCAGGGTAGACTACGAGCAGTACTTC
-,TRBJ2-5,TRBD2,TRBV11-2,CASSPTSGGVTQYF,TGTGCCAGCAGCCCCACTAGCGGGGGGGTGACCCAGTACTTC
-,TRBJ2-7,TRBD2,TRBV19,CASKAGASYEQYF,TGTGCCAGTAAGGCGGGAGCATCCTACGAGCAGTACTTC
-,TRBJ1-6,TRBD1,TRBV14,CASSQEQGPYNSPLHF,TGTGCCAGCAGCCAAGAACAGGGGCCCTATAATTCACCCCTCCACTTT
-,TRBJ2-7,TRBD1,TRBV6-5,CASSPLGQGVLEQYF,TGTGCCAGCAGCCCACTCGGACAGGGGGTCTTAGAGCAGTACTTC
-,TRBJ2-3,TRBD2,TRBV12-5,CASGFGAGARTDTQYF,TGTGCTAGTGGTTTTGGGGCGGGAGCCCGCACAGATACGCAGTATTTT
-,TRBJ2-2,-,TRBV7-2,CASPGRESRNTGELFF,TGTGCCAGCCCAGGAAGGGAGAGCAGGAACACCGGGGAGCTGTTTTTT
few,TRBJ2-5,-,TRBV5-4,CASSSGGNQETQYF,TGTGCCAGCTCGTCCGGGGGAAACCAAGAGACCCAGTACTTC
-,TRBJ2-7,-,TRBV7-4,CASSLRQTTYEQYF,TGTGCCAGCAGCTTACGACAGACCACCTACGAGCAGTACTTC
-,TRBJ2-3,TRBD2,TRBV4-2,CASSRSGGASTDTQYF,TGTGCCAGCAGCCGATCGGGGGGGGCCTCCACAGATACGCAGTATTTT
-,TRBJ2-3,TRBD2,TRBV9,CASSVAGGGASPGTQYF,TGTGCCAGCAGCGTAGCTGGCGGGGGGGCCTCCCCCGGTACGCAGTATTTT
-,TRBJ1-6,TRBD1,TRBV2,CASSLGQYNSPLHF,TGTGCCAGCAGTTTGGGACAGTATAATTCACCCCTCCACTTT
-,TRBJ2-7,TRBD1,TRBV5-1,CASSTGQNYEQYF,TGCGCCAGCAGCACGGGACAGAACTACGAGCAGTACTTC
-,TRBJ2-7,-,TRBV7-8,CASSLDRAYSYEQYF,TGTGCCAGCAGCTTAGACAGGGCTTACTCCTACGAGCAGTACTTC
once,TRBJ2-7,TRBD2,TRBV5-4,CASSPGLGSYEQYF,TGTGCCAGCAGCCCGGGACTAGGTTCCTACGAGCAGTACTTC
-,TRBJ2-5,TRBD1,TRBV9,CASSLDRGRETQYF,TGTGCCAGCAGTCTGGACAGGGGGAGAGAGACCCAGTACTTC
-,TRBJ2-1,-,TRBV7-3,CASSLSPSSYNEQFF,TGTGCCAGCAGCTTATCACCGAGCTCCTACAATGAGCAGTTCTTC
-,TRBJ2-3,TRBD2,TRBV5-1,CASSLPGTSGMGKGDTQYF,TGCGCCAGCAGTTTACCCGGGACTAGCGGGATGGGGAAAGGAGATACGCAGTATTTT
-,TRBJ1-1,TRBD1,TRBV7-8,CASSLRDRVHTEAFF,TGTGCCAGCAGCTTAAGGGACAGGGTGCACACTGAAGCTTTCTTT
-,TRBJ2-3,TRBD1,TRBV10-1,CASSGGTGTTDTQYF,TGCGCCAGCAGTGGGGGGACAGGAACCACAGATACGCAGTATTTT
-,TRBJ1-6,TRBD1,TRBV27,CASSLQNVVAGGNSPLHF,TGTGCCAGCAGTCTACAAAATGTAGTGGCAGGGGGGAATTCACCCCTCCACTTT
once,TRBJ1-1,-,TRBV12-3/TRBV12-4,CASSGGGGTEAFF,TGTGCCAGCAGTGGTGGGGGGGGCACTGAAGCTTTCTTT
-,TRBJ2-1,TRBD2,TRBV15,CATERGGFSNNEQFF,TGTGCCACCGAGCGGGGGGGCTTCTCTAACAATGAGCAGTTCTTC
-,TRBJ1-2,-,TRBV4-3,CASSQDLGGNYGYTF,TGCGCCAGCAGCCAAGATCTGGGGGGAAACTATGGCTACACCTTC
-,TRBJ1-5,-,TRBV6-5,CASSYSKTGNQPQHF,TGTGCCAGCAGTTACTCGAAGACAGGCAATCAGCCCCAGCATTTT
-,TRBJ1-2,TRBD1,TRBV7-9,CASSLDLQGAHYGYTF,TGTGCCAGCAGCTTAGATCTACAGGGGGCCCACTATGGCTACACCTTC
-,TRBJ1-6,-,TRBV5-4,CASSFDNSPLHF,TGTGCCAGCAGCTTCGATAATTCACCCCTCCACTTT
-,TRBJ2-1,-,TRBV15,CATSRDMTSYNEQFF,TGTGCCACCAGCAGAGATATGACATCCTACAATGAGCAGTTCTTC
-,TRBJ2-1,-,TRBV14,CASSQVSWAEQFF,TGTGCCAGCAGCCAAGTGTCGTGGGCTGAGCAGTTCTTC
-,TRBJ2-5,-,TRBV24-1,CATSGGQETQYF,TGTGCCACCAGCGGGGGCCAAGAGACCCAGTACTTC
-,TRBJ2-1,TRBD2,TRBV7-3,CASSVGGYWEAAEQFF,TGTGCCAGCAGCGTCGGGGGGTATTGGGAGGCCGCTGAGCAGTTCTTC
once,TRBJ2-2,TRBD1,TRBV28,CASRGGQGTGELFF,TGTGCCAGCAGGGGGGGACAGGGGACCGGGGAGCTGTTTTTT
-,TRBJ2-5,-,TRBV5-1,CASSLPSETQYF,TGCGCCAGCAGCTTGCCTTCGGAGACCCAGTACTTC
few,TRBJ1-5,-,TRBV6-2/TRBV6-3,CASSLMQLSNQPQHF,TGTGCCAGCAGTCTTATGCAGTTGAGCAATCAGCCCCAGCATTTT
-,TRBJ2-3,-,TRBV4-1,CASSQDHTGQRGVTDTQYF,TGCGCCAGCAGCCAAGATCATACTGGACAGAGAGGTGTCACAGATACGCAGTATTTT
few,TRBJ1-2,-,TRBV5-1,CASSLMDRASYGYTF,TGCGCCAGCAGCTTAATGGACAGAGCCAGCTATGGCTACACCTTC
-,TRBJ2-3,-,TRBV5-4,CASSRERAADTQYF,TGTGCCAGCAGCCGAGAGAGGGCGGCAGATACGCAGTATTTT
-,TRBJ1-2,-,TRBV28,CASSRGRGYGYTF,TGTGCCAGCTCCCGGGGTCGGGGGTATGGCTACACCTTC
few,TRBJ2-2,-,TRBV5-1,CASSLGNLRSPGELFF,TGCGCCAGCAGCTTGGGAAACCTGAGGTCCCCCGGGGAGCTGTTTTTT
-,TRBJ1-1,-,TRBV2,CASRLNPGGEAFF,TGTGCCAGCAGACTCAACCCGGGGGGTGAAGCTTTCTTT
-,TRBJ2-1,-,TRBV27,CASSFRPSSEQFF,TGTGCCAGCAGTTTTAGACCTAGTAGTGAGCAGTTCTTC
-,TRBJ2-5,-,TRBV5-1,CASSLTSPMETQYF,TGCGCCAGCAGCCTGACTAGTCCAATGGAGACCCAGTACTTC
-,TRBJ2-7,TRBD2,TRBV4-2,CASSQEATSGRYEQYF,TGTGCCAGCAGCCAGGAGGCGACTAGCGGGAGATACGAGCAGTACTTC
-,TRBJ2-2,TRBD1,TRBV7-2,CASSWGTGNTGELFF,TGTGCCAGCAGCTGGGGGACAGGGAACACCGGGGAGCTGTTTTTT